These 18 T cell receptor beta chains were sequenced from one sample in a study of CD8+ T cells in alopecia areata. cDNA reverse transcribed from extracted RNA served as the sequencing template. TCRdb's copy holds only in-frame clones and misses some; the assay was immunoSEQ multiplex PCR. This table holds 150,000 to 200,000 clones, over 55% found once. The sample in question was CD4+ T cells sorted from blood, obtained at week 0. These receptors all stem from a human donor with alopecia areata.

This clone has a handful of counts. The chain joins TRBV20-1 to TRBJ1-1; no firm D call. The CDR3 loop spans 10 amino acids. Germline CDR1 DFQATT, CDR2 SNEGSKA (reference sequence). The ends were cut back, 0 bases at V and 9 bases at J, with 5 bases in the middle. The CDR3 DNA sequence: TGCAGTGCTAGAGATCAACAAGCTTTCTTT. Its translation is CSARDQQAFF.

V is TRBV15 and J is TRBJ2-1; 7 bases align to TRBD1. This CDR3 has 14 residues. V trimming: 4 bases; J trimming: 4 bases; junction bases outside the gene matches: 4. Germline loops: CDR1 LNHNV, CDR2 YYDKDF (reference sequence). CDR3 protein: CATSNDRDYNEQFF. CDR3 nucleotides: TGTGCCACCAGCAACGACAGGGATTACAATGAGCAGTTCTTC. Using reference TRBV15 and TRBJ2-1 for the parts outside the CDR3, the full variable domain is DAMVIQNPRYQVTQFGKPVTLSCSQTLNHNVMYWYQQKSSQAPKLLFHYYDKDFNNEADTPDNFQSRRPNTSFCFLDIRSPGLGDTAMYLCATSNDRDYNEQFFGPGTRLTVL.

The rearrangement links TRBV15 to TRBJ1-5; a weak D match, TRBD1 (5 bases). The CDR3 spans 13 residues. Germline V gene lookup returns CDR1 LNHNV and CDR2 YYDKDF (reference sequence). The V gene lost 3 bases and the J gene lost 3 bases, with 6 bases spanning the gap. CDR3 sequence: CATSRDNNQPQHF. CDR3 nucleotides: TGTGCCACCAGCAGGGACAACAATCAGCCCCAGCATTTT.

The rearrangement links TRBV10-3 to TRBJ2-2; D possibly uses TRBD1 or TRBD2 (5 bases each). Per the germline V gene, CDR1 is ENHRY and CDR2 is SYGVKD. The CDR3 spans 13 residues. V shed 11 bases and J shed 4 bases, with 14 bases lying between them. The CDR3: CASRPGTTGELFF. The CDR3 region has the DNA TGTGCCTCACGGCCGGGGACCACCGGGGAGCTGTTTTTT.

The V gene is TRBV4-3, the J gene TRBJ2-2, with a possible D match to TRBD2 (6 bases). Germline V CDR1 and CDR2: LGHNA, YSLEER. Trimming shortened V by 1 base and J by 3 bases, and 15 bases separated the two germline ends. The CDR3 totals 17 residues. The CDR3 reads CASSQGPSSGYTGELFF. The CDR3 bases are TGCGCCAGCAGCCAAGGCCCCAGTAGCGGATACACCGGGGAGCTGTTTTTT.

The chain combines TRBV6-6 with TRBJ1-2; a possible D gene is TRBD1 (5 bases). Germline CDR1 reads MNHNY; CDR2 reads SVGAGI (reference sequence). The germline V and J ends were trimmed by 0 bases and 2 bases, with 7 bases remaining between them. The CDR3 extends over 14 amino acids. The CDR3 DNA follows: TGTGCCAGCAGTTACTCCACAGGAAACTATGGCTACACCTTC. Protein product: CASSYSTGNYGYTF.

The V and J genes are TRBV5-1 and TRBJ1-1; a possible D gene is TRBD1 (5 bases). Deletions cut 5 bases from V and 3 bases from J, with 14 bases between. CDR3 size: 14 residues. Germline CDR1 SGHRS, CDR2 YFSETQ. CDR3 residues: CASRFARADTEAFF. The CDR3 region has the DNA TGCGCCAGCAGATTCGCCAGGGCGGACACTGAAGCTTTCTTT.

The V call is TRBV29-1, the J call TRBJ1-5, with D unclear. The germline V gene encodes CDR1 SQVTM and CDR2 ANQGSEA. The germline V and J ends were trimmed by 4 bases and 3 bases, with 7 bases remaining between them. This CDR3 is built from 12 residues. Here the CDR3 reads CSVGASNQPQHF. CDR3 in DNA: TGCAGCGTTGGGGCCTCCAATCAGCCCCAGCATTTT.

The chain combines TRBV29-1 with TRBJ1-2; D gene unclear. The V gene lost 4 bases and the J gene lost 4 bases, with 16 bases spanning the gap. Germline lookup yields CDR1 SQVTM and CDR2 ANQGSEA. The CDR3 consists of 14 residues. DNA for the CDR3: TGCAGCGTTGTTTTAGGTGGTGAGGTCTATGGCTACACCTTC. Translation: CSVVLGGEVYGYTF.

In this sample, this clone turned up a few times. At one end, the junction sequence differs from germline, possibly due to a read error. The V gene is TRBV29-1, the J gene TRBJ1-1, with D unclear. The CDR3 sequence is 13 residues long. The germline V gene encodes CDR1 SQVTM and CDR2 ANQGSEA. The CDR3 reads CSVDGSMNTEAFF. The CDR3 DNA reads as TGCAGCGTTGATGGCAGTATGAACACTGAAGCCTTCTTT.

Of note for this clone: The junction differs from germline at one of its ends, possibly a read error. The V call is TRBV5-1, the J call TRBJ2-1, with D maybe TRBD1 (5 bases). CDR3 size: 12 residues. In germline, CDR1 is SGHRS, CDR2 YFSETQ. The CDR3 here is CASSTPTALPLF. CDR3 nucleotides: TGCGCCAGCAGCACACCGACAGCCCTTCCCCTCTTC.

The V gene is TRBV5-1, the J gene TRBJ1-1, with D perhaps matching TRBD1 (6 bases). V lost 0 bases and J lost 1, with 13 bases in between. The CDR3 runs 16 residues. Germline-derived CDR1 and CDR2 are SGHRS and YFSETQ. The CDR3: CASSLEGFRGNTEAFF. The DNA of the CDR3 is TGCGCCAGCAGCTTGGAAGGTTTCAGGGGGAACACTGAAGCTTTCTTT. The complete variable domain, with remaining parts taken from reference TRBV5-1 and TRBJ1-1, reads KAGVTQTPRYLIKTRGQQVTLSCSPISGHRSVSWYQQTPGQGLQFLFEYFSETQRNKGNFPGRFSGRQFSNSRSEMNVSTLELGDSALYLCASSLEGFRGNTEAFFGQGTRLTVV.

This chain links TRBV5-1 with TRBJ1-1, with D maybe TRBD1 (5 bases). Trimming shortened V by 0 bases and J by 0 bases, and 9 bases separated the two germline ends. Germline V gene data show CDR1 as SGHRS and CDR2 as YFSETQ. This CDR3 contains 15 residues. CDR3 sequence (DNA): TGCGCCAGCAGCTTGGAGGGACGAATGAACACTGAAGCTTTCTTT. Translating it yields CASSLEGRMNTEAFF.

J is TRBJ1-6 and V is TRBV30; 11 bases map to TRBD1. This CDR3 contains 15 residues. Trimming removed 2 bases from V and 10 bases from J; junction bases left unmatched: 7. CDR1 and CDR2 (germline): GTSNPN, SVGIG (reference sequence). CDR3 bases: TGTGCCTGGAGTCAAGGGACAGGGGGGAGATCACCCCTCCACTTT. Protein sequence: CAWSQGTGGRSPLHF.

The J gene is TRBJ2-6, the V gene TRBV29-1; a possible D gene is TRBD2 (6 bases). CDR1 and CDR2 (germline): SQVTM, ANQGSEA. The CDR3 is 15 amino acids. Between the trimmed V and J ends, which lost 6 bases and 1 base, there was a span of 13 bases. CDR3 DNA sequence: TGCAGCGTATACTCCGGGGGTTCTGGGGCCAACGTCCTGACTTTC. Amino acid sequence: CSVYSGGSGANVLTF.

The CDR3 spells CATSRDREDTIYF. CDR3 nucleotide sequence: TGTGCCACCAGCAGGGACAGGGAGGACACCATATATTTT. The J gene is TRBJ1-3, the V gene TRBV15, with TRBD1 matching over 8 bases. Germline assignment: CDR1 LNHNV and CDR2 YYDKDF (reference sequence). CDR3 length: 13 residues. The J segment lost 8 bases and the V segment lost 3 bases, leaving 3 bases of the junction unmatched.

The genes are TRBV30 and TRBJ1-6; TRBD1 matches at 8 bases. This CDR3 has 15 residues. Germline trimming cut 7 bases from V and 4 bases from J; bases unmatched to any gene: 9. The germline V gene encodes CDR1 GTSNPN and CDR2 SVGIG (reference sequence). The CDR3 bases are TGTGCCTCGGATGGGGGGACAGGTTATAATTCACCCCTCCACTTT. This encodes CASDGGTGYNSPLHF.

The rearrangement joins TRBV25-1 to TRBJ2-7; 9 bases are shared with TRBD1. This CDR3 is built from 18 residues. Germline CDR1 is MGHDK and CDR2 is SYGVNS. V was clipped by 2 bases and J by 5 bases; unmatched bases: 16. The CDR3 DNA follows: TGTGCCAGCAGTGAACGAATCCTGAGGTGGGGACAGGGTCACGAGCAGTACTTC. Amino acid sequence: CASSERILRWGQGHEQYF.